Listed below are T cell receptor beta chains from one sample, sequenced in a study of blood T cells in healthy people across ages. One entry per CDR3 protein results from TCRdb running MiXCR on the 5' RACE reads. The sample yields 870,000 or so distinct CDR3 sequences, 29% seen once. The sample consisted of blood. The receptors were gathered from a woman of 80 years or more in good health. Both conserved end residues are part of each CDR3. D genes are given only for firm matches. For some rows the clone size is stated as once, few or many, or as a class when expanded; others skip it.

j_call,d_call,v_call,clone_size,cdr3_nt,cdr3_aa
TRBJ2-4,NA,TRBV7-2,many,TGTGCCAGCAGCTTAATGGCCACAGCCAAAAACATTCAGTACTTC,CASSLMATAKNIQYF
TRBJ1-2,NA,TRBV6-2/TRBV6-3,NA,TGTGCCAGCAGTTACCGGACGGGTTACCATGGCTACACCTTC,CASSYRTGYHGYTF
TRBJ2-2,NA,TRBV10-2,NA,TGCGCCAGCATTAGGGGCTCCGGGGAGCTGTTTTTT,CASIRGSGELFF
TRBJ2-4,TRBD2,TRBV5-6,NA,TGTGCCAGCAGCTTTTTTACGGGGAGGGAAAACATTCAGTACTTC,CASSFFTGRENIQYF
TRBJ1-5,NA,TRBV14,few,TGTGCCAGCAGCCAAGGGGGACGGCAGCCCCAGCATTTT,CASSQGGRQPQHF
TRBJ2-5,TRBD1,TRBV7-7,NA,TGTGCTAGCAGCTCCCGGGACAGGGTGGGGGAGACCCAGTACTTC,CASSSRDRVGETQYF
TRBJ2-4,TRBD2,TRBV11-2,NA,TGTGCCAGCAGCTCTAGCGGGGGGGCGTACGAGCGGTACTTC,CASSSSGGAYERYF
TRBJ2-2,NA,TRBV6-5,NA,TGTGCCAGCAAACTCAGGGGGGGGAACACCGGGGAGCTGTTTTTT,CASKLRGGNTGELFF
TRBJ2-7,NA,TRBV5-1,NA,TGCGCCAGCAGCTTGGGGGTATTAGCCTCCTACGAGCAGTACTTC,CASSLGVLASYEQYF
TRBJ2-3,NA,TRBV30,NA,TGTGCTCACGGCCGGGGGGCCACAGATACGCAGTATTTT,CAHGRGATDTQYF
TRBJ2-5,NA,TRBV12-3/TRBV12-4,NA,TGCGCCAGCAGTGGGCTGGTCGGGCCCCAAGAGGCCCAGTACTTC,CASSGLVGPQEAQYF
TRBJ2-7,NA,TRBV28,NA,TGTGCCAGCAGGCCGGGGGGCCTCTACGAGCAGTACTTC,CASRPGGLYEQYF
TRBJ2-7,NA,TRBV6-5,many,TGTGCCAGCAGTTACACCGGTGGGGTTTACGAGCAGTACTTC,CASSYTGGVYEQYF
TRBJ1-6,NA,TRBV19,NA,TGTGCCAGTAGTATAGACCTCGGCTCCTATAATTCACCCCTCCACTTT,CASSIDLGSYNSPLHF
TRBJ2-7,NA,TRBV30,once,TGTGCCTGGTCCCTGACGGGCGGATACAATGAGCAGTACTTC,CAWSLTGGYNEQYF
TRBJ1-4,TRBD1,TRBV20-1,few,TGCAGTGCTATGGACAGGGGGGGAGATGAAAAACTGTTTTTT,CSAMDRGGDEKLFF
TRBJ1-6,TRBD1,TRBV12-3/TRBV12-4,few,TGTGCCAGCAGTTCGACAGGGGGCCGGTCACCCCTCCACTTT,CASSSTGGRSPLHF
TRBJ1-2,NA,TRBV11-2,NA,TGTGCCAGCAGCGGCGGGGGCCATGGCTACACCTTC,CASSGGGHGYTF
TRBJ2-5,NA,TRBV24-1,NA,TGTGCCACCAGTGACCCCGCCAGAACTCAAGAGACCCAGTACTTC,CATSDPARTQETQYF
TRBJ2-3,TRBD1,TRBV2,many,TGTGCCAGCAGCTCAGGACAGGGTGTAGATACGCAGTATTTT,CASSSGQGVDTQYF
TRBJ1-1,NA,TRBV15,NA,TGTGCCACCAGCCCCCGGGACCCCTTGAACACTGAAGCTTTCTTT,CATSPRDPLNTEAFF
TRBJ1-2,NA,TRBV29-1,many,TGCAGCGTTGATAGGAACTTGATGAACTATGGCTACACCTTC,CSVDRNLMNYGYTF
TRBJ1-5,TRBD1,TRBV6-2/TRBV6-3,many,TGTGCCAGCAGCCCCATCGGACAGGGAGGTCAGCCCCAGCATTTT,CASSPIGQGGQPQHF